A single sample gave rise to the 28 T cell receptor beta chains below, sequenced in a study of blood T cell repertoires in COVID-19. Measured with immunoSEQ multiplex PCR; TCRdb has only the in-frame clones, and not every one. The sample holds 20,000 to 25,000 clones, roughly 89% seen once. The specimen was peripheral blood. The receptors originated from a woman in her 70s with active COVID-19.

CDR3 sequence reads: CASSPPGRAKNTEAFF. CDR3 bases: TGTGCCAGCTCACCACCTGGCAGGGCGAAGAACACTGAAGCTTTCTTT. The V gene is TRBV18, the J gene TRBJ1-1; TRBD1 is a possible D gene (5 bases). The germline V gene has CDR1 KGHSH and CDR2 LQKENI. Trimming cost V 0 bases and J 1 base, with 12 bases left between them. This CDR3 region has 16 residues.

The J gene is TRBJ2-7, the V gene TRBV7-9; 9 bases map to TRBD2. The CDR3 is made up of 13 amino acids. The V segment lost 5 bases and the J segment 2 bases; nucleotides outside the gene matches: 1. The V gene's germline CDR1 is SEHNR and CDR2 FQNEAQ (reference sequence). This CDR3 reads CASSKRGAYEQYF. The CDR3 nucleotides are TGTGCCAGCAGCAAGCGGGGGGCCTACGAGCAGTACTTC.

This clone was found once. The chain is built from TRBV19 and TRBJ2-3; 7 nucleotides align to TRBD1. Germline V gene sequence: CDR1 LNHDA, CDR2 SQIVND (reference sequence). Losses at the gene ends were 1 base for V and 6 bases for J; bases not matched to a gene: 7. The CDR3 is 15 residues long. CDR3 sequence: CASSIGYRGSDTQYF. For the CDR3, the DNA is TGTGCCAGTAGTATAGGTTACAGGGGAAGCGATACGCAGTATTTT.

The chain carries TRBV6-4 and TRBJ1-5; D might be TRBD1 (5 bases). The CDR3 contains 14 residues. Germline CDR1 MRHNA, CDR2 SNTAGT. Trimming left V 11 bases short and J 3 bases short, with 17 bases between. The CDR3 DNA reads TGTGCCGGGGATTTGGGGCCAGACAATCAGCCCCAGCATTTT. Translated, it gives CAGDLGPDNQPQHF.

The J gene is TRBJ2-3, the V gene TRBV2; TRBD1 matches 8 bases. J gave up 0 bases and V 6 bases, and 5 bases lay outside the gene matches. Germline CDR1 SNHLY, CDR2 FYNNEI. This CDR3 has 15 residues. The CDR3 coding sequence is TGTGCCAGCAGGGCCAGGACAGGGAGCACAGATACGCAGTATTTT. Its translation: CASRARTGSTDTQYF.

The V gene is TRBV9, the J gene TRBJ2-3; 7 positions match TRBD1. Germline-derived CDR1 and CDR2 are SGDLS and YYNGEE. The CDR3 loop spans 15 amino acids. V was clipped by 3 bases and J by 2 bases; unmatched bases: 6. This CDR3 reads CASSAGQRTTDTQYF. In DNA form, the CDR3 reads TGTGCCAGCAGCGCGGGACAGAGAACCACAGATACGCAGTATTTT.

This chain connects TRBV7-2 to TRBJ1-5, with TRBD1 as a possible D gene (6 bases). Germline V CDR1 and CDR2: SGHTA, FQGNSA. This CDR3 contains 13 residues. The V and J ends lost 5 bases and 4 bases respectively, with 9 bases between them. The CDR3 DNA sequence: TGTGCCAGCAGCCCACAGGGAAATCAGCCCCAGCATTTT. This codes for CASSPQGNQPQHF.

The V and J genes are TRBV20-1 and TRBJ2-7; maybe TRBD1 (5 bases). From germline, CDR1 is DFQATT and CDR2 SNEGSKA (reference sequence). Trimming took off 3 bases at V and 2 bases at J, with 17 bases between the two ends. The CDR3 is made up of 15 amino acids. The CDR3 protein is CSASLSDRTPYEQYF. CDR3 bases: TGCAGTGCTAGTCTGTCCGACAGAACCCCCTACGAGCAGTACTTC.

The chain employs TRBV5-1 and TRBJ2-3; 9 bases are shared with TRBD2. Germline CDR1 reads SGHRS; CDR2 reads YFSETQ. J was trimmed by 1 base and V by 0 bases; bases with no gene match: 3. The CDR3 extends over 16 amino acids. CDR3 nucleotides: TGCGCCAGCAGCTTGGGAATAGCGGGGGGCACAGATACGCAGTATTTT. Translating it yields CASSLGIAGGTDTQYF.

To note about this clone: Relative to the germline gene, one junction end is altered; a read error may explain this. The V and J genes are TRBV7-7 and TRBJ2-5, with 8 bases aligning to TRBD1. The CDR3 covers 14 residues. From germline, CDR1 is SSHAT and CDR2 FNYEAQ (reference sequence). The CDR3 DNA is TGTGCTAGCAGCGAGACAGGGGCGAAAGAGACCCAGTACTTC. This translates into CASSETGAKETQYF.

This rearrangement joins TRBV2 to TRBJ2-2; TRBD1 matches at 7 bases. The germline V gene encodes CDR1 SNHLY and CDR2 FYNNEI. V shed 4 bases and J 1 base; nucleotides not matched to a gene: 3. This CDR3 has 15 amino acids. CDR3 DNA sequence: TGTGCCAGCAGTGCTCGGGACAGGAACACCGGGGAGCTGTTTTTT. Its translation is CASSARDRNTGELFF. The variable domain in full, with the rest retrieved from reference TRBV2 and TRBJ2-2, is EPEVTQTPSHQVTQMGQEVILRCVPISNHLYFYWYRQILGQKVEFLVSFYNNEISEKSEIFDDQFSVERPDGSNFTLKIRSTKLEDSAMYFCASSARDRNTGELFFGEGSRLTVL.

The chain uses TRBV19 and TRBJ1-1; maybe TRBD1 (5 bases). V was clipped by 11 bases and J by 2 bases, with 12 bases between them. This CDR3 is 12 amino acids long. From germline, CDR1 is LNHDA and CDR2 SQIVND (reference sequence). As DNA, the CDR3 is TGTGCCTTCAACAGGAGTAACACTGAAGCTTTCTTT. Translated: CAFNRSNTEAFF. Supplemented by reference TRBV19 and TRBJ1-1, the full variable domain reads DGGITQSPKYLFRKEGQNVTLSCEQNLNHDAMYWYRQDPGQGLRLIYYSQIVNDFQKGDIAEGYSVSREKKESFPLTVTSAQKNPTAFYLCAFNRSNTEAFFGQGTRLTVV.

This clone was seen only once. This chain uses TRBV7-6 with TRBJ1-2; D remains ambiguous. The length of the CDR3 is 15 residues. CDR1 is SGHVS and CDR2 is FNYEAQ in the germline V gene. Trimming took 1 base from V and 4 from J, leaving 13 bases between them. The CDR3 reads CASSLVGPLGYGYTF. Written as DNA, the CDR3 is TGTGCCAGCAGCTTAGTGGGCCCCTTGGGCTATGGCTACACCTTC.

The chain has TRBV11-1 and TRBJ1-4, with D possibly being TRBD1 (5 bases). CDR3 size: 16 residues. V dropped 5 bases and J dropped 2 bases, with 15 bases sitting between them. Germline loops: CDR1 SGHAT, CDR2 FQDESV (reference sequence). CDR3 residues: CASSPGHLGTNEKLFF. DNA for the CDR3: TGTGCCAGCAGCCCCGGACATCTAGGGACTAATGAAAAACTGTTTTTT.

The chain has TRBV5-1 and TRBJ1-5; the D gene is possibly TRBD1 (5 bases). Germline V gives CDR1 SGHRS, CDR2 YFSETQ. Deletions cut 6 bases from V and 7 bases from J, with 11 bases between. This CDR3 has 12 amino acids. The CDR3: CASNTGVQPQHF. The CDR3 DNA sequence: TGCGCCAGCAACACGGGGGTCCAGCCCCAGCATTTT.

The rearrangement uses TRBV7-3 and TRBJ1-5; D perhaps matches TRBD1 (5 bases). Germline CDR1 SGHTA, CDR2 FQGTGA. Between the trimmed V and J ends, which lost 7 bases and 0 bases, there was a span of 22 bases. This CDR3 comprises 18 residues. DNA of the CDR3: TGTGCCAGCACTCCAACCTCAGGCCGGGGGAATAGCAATCAGCCCCAGCATTTT. Translating it yields CASTPTSGRGNSNQPQHF.

The chain has TRBV2 and TRBJ1-1; 10 bases match TRBD1. V was pared by 5 bases and J by 5 bases, with 8 bases of the junction left unmatched. Germline assignment: CDR1 SNHLY and CDR2 FYNNEI. The CDR3 has 15 residues. The CDR3: CASSISGTGVTEAFF. In DNA form, the CDR3 reads TGTGCCAGCAGTATTTCCGGGACAGGGGTAACTGAAGCTTTCTTT.

The chain carries TRBV7-9 and TRBJ2-7; a weak D match, TRBD2 (6 bases). The V gene's germline CDR1 is SEHNR and CDR2 FQNEAQ (reference sequence). CDR3 size: 12 residues. V was cut by 5 bases and J by 3 bases, with 8 bases left in between. Written as DNA, the CDR3 is TGTGCCAGCAGCAGGCGGGACTACGAGCAGTACTTC. Its protein product is CASSRRDYEQYF.

V usage is TRBV5-6 and J usage is TRBJ1-1; the D is unclear. V shed 0 bases and J shed 2 bases, with 17 bases lying between them. CDR1 is SGHDT, CDR2 YYEEEE, per germline. The CDR3 spans 17 residues. The CDR3 reads CASSLEHQMGLNTEAFF. CDR3 DNA sequence: TGTGCCAGCAGCTTGGAGCACCAAATGGGCCTAAACACTGAAGCTTTCTTT.

The chain uses TRBV18 and TRBJ1-1; D gene unclear. The V and J ends lost 3 bases and 5 bases respectively, with 13 bases between them. The germline V gene encodes CDR1 KGHSH and CDR2 LQKENI. There are 14 residues in the CDR3. This CDR3 is CASSPPLEVTEAFF. In nucleotides, the CDR3 is TGTGCCAGCTCACCTCCCCTAGAAGTAACTGAAGCTTTCTTT.

The chain couples TRBV7-2 to TRBJ2-1; 16 nucleotides agree with TRBD2. CDR1 is SGHTA and CDR2 is FQGNSA in the germline V gene. The CDR3 has 17 amino acids. J was trimmed by 10 bases and V by 6 bases; bases with no gene match: 12. The CDR3 sequence is CASSPPGLAGGAREQFF. The CDR3 DNA follows: TGTGCCAGCAGTCCTCCGGGACTAGCGGGGGGGGCCCGGGAGCAGTTCTTC. Drawing the rest from reference TRBV7-2 and TRBJ2-1, the complete variable domain is GAGVSQSPSNKVTEKGKDVELRCDPISGHTALYWYRQSLGQGLEFLIYFQGNSAPDKSGLPSDRFSAERTGGSVSTLTIQRTQQEDSAVYLCASSPPGLAGGAREQFFGPGTRLTVL.

V is TRBV13 and J is TRBJ1-1; TRBD1 matches at 8 bases. The V and J ends lost 6 bases and 2 bases, in that order; junction bases with no gene match: 5. Germline V gives CDR1 PRHDT, CDR2 FYEKMQ (reference sequence). This CDR3 spans 14 amino acids. Here the CDR3 reads CASRRTGTNTEAFF. The CDR3 region has the DNA TGTGCCAGCAGACGGACAGGGACTAACACTGAAGCTTTCTTT. The whole variable domain, remainder taken from reference TRBV13 and TRBJ1-1, is AAGVIQSPRHLIKEKRETATLKCYPIPRHDTVYWYQQGPGQDPQFLISFYEKMQSDKGSIPDRFSAQQFSDYHSELNMSSLELGDSALYFCASRRTGTNTEAFFGQGTRLTVV.

The V gene is TRBV7-8, the J gene TRBJ2-5; TRBD2 might be the D (6 bases). This CDR3 has 15 residues. Per the germline V gene, CDR1 is SGHVS and CDR2 is FQNEAQ. V lost 0 bases and J 4 bases, leaving 12 bases between the germline ends. The chain's CDR3 is CASSLAPRGRETQYF. DNA for the CDR3: TGTGCCAGCAGCTTAGCACCTCGGGGGAGAGAGACCCAGTACTTC.

V gene TRBV28 combines with J gene TRBJ1-1, with 7 bases lining up with TRBD1. The V and J ends lost 7 bases and 14 bases, in that order; junction bases with no gene match: 10. Germline V gene lookup returns CDR1 MDHEN and CDR2 SYDVKM. The CDR3 covers 11 residues. CDR3 in DNA: TGTGCCAGCAACTCGGGACAGCGCAGCTTCTTT. Protein: CASNSGQRSFF.

V is TRBV28 and J is TRBJ2-7; TRBD1 agrees at 7 bases. Germline trimming cut 6 bases from V and 0 bases from J; bases unmatched to any gene: 11. Germline V gene sequence: CDR1 MDHEN, CDR2 SYDVKM. The CDR3 consists of 16 residues. CDR3 coding DNA: TGTGCCAGCAGCTTGACGGGACAGATCCTCTCCTACGAGCAGTACTTC. Translated, it gives CASSLTGQILSYEQYF.

This chain uses TRBV4-1 with TRBJ1-6; 7 nucleotides match TRBD1. Per the germline V gene, CDR1 is MGHRA and CDR2 is YSYEKL. V gave up 3 bases and J gave up 4 bases; unmatched junction bases: 6. The CDR3 runs to 16 residues. This CDR3 is CASSQVGQTYNSPLHF. CDR3 sequence (DNA): TGCGCCAGCAGCCAGGTGGGACAGACGTATAATTCACCCCTCCACTTT.

This rearrangement joins TRBV7-9 to TRBJ2-5; 8 positions match TRBD1. Germline V gives CDR1 SEHNR, CDR2 FQNEAQ (reference sequence). V gave up 1 base and J gave up 4 bases; unmatched junction bases: 5. The CDR3 sequence is 15 residues long. CDR3 DNA sequence: TGTGCCAGCAGCTTAGGGACAGGGTTAGGAGAGACCCAGTACTTC. It codes for CASSLGTGLGETQYF.

This sequence joins TRBV7-2 and TRBJ2-1; no clear D gene. V was pared by 5 bases and J by 0 bases, with 11 bases between. Germline loops: CDR1 SGHTA, CDR2 FQGNSA. The CDR3 consists of 15 residues. The CDR3 nucleotides read TGTGCCAGCAGCCCCCCGACTCGCTCCTACAATGAGCAGTTCTTC. Translating gives CASSPPTRSYNEQFF.